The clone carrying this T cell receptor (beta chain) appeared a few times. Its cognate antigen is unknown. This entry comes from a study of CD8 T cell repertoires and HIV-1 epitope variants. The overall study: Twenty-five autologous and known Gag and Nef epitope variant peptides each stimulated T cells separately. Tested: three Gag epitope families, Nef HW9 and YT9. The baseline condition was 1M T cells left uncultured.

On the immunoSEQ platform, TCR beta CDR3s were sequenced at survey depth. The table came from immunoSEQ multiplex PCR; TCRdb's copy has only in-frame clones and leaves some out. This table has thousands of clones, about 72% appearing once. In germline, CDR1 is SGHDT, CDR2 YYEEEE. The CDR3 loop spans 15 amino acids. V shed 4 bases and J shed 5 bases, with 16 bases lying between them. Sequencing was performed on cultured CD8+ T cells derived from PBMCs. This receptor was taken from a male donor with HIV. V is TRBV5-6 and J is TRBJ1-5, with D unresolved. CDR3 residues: CASSDARKEDQPQHF. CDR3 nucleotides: TGTGCCAGCAGCGACGCAAGGAAAGAGGATCAGCCCCAGCATTTT.